Listed here are 20 T cell receptor beta chains from one sample, sequenced in a study of T-cell memory formation after mild COVID-19. TCRdb processed the 5' RACE reads anew with MiXCR; each CDR3 protein has one entry. The sample includes roughly 450,000 distinct CDR3 sequences, approximately 19% of them seen just once. The sequencing sample was made of PBMCs or a T cell subset sorted from them (not recorded which). The receptors were sampled from a man aged 18 to 30 who had mild COVID-19 (a few samples of this study predate the infection). Cell type and time point are not known.

The chain joins TRBV4-1 to TRBJ2-3; D gene ambiguous. The V end was cut by 0 bases, the J end by 3 bases, with 10 bases between. The CDR3 totals 15 residues. The germline V gene has CDR1 MGHRA and CDR2 YSYEKL. CDR3 region: CASSQDPHGTDTQYF. As DNA, the CDR3 is TGCGCCAGCAGCCAAGACCCCCACGGTACAGATACGCAGTATTTT.

The rearrangement joins TRBV11-2 to TRBJ1-1; D is uncertain. Germline CDR1 SGHAT, CDR2 FQNNGV. This CDR3 is 13 amino acids long. Trimming shortened V by 8 bases and J by 1 base, and 11 bases separated the two germline ends. In DNA, the CDR3 is TGTGCCAGCGGCGCCCATCAGAACACTGAAGCTTTCTTT. Protein product: CASGAHQNTEAFF.

This clonotype has more than one count but fewer than ten. The V gene is TRBV7-9, the J gene TRBJ1-3; the match to TRBD1 covers 8 bases. CDR3 size: 16 residues. Germline CDR1 is SEHNR and CDR2 is FQNEAQ (reference sequence). Trimming took 6 bases from V and 3 from J; bases not matched to a gene: 10. CDR3 in DNA: TGTGCCAGCAGGCACCCCGACAGGGGTCGTGGAAACACCATATATTTT. Protein: CASRHPDRGRGNTIYF.

This clonotype was found a few times. The rearrangement links TRBV18 to TRBJ1-1; 8 positions match TRBD1. The CDR3 runs 15 residues. CDR1 and CDR2 from the germline V gene are KGHSH and LQKENI. Germline trimming cut 6 bases from V and 2 bases from J; bases unmatched to any gene: 8. The CDR3 spells CASSLQGGHNTEAFF. CDR3 DNA sequence: TGTGCCAGCTCGCTACAGGGGGGTCATAACACTGAAGCTTTCTTT.

This clonotype was observed a handful of times. The V gene is TRBV7-6, the J gene TRBJ2-7; 10 bases match TRBD2. The CDR3 runs to 15 residues. Germline trimming cut 2 bases from V and 5 bases from J; bases unmatched to any gene: 6. Germline V CDR1 and CDR2: SGHVS, FNYEAQ. CDR3 loop: CASSLLAGASDEQYV. The CDR3 DNA follows: TGTGCCAGCAGCTTACTAGCGGGGGCTTCGGACGAGCAGTACGTC.

The chain recombines TRBV20-1 with TRBJ2-3; 8 nucleotides align to TRBD2. The V and J ends lost 5 bases and 2 bases, in that order; junction bases with no gene match: 9. The germline V gene has CDR1 DFQATT and CDR2 SNEGSKA (reference sequence). This CDR3 comprises 15 residues. The CDR3 nucleotides read TGCAGTGCTCCAATGGGGGGACTAGACACAGATACGCAGTATTTT. Its protein product is CSAPMGGLDTDTQYF.

This clonotype occurred a few times. This chain uses TRBV6-5 with TRBJ1-3, with D perhaps TRBD1 (6 bases). This CDR3 is built from 14 residues. Germline CDR1 and CDR2: MNHEY and SVGAGI. V was trimmed by 4 bases and J by 2 bases, leaving 9 bases between them. Here the CDR3 DNA reads TGTGCCAGCAGTTCAGGGGATGCTGGAAACACCATATATTTT. Protein: CASSSGDAGNTIYF.

This clonotype appeared a single time. The chain employs TRBV10-3 and TRBJ2-2, with 9 bases matching TRBD1. The CDR3 runs to 15 residues. Trimming cost V 6 bases and J 3 bases; bases outside gene matches: 5. Per germline, CDR1 ENHRY and CDR2 SYGVKD. CDR3 DNA: TGTGCCATCAGCCCGGGACAGGGTGACACCGGGGAGCTGTTTTTT. Encoded protein: CAISPGQGDTGELFF.

This clonotype appeared many times. This chain connects TRBV29-1 to TRBJ1-3; D remains ambiguous. V was pared by 4 bases and J by 4 bases, with 11 bases between. CDR1 and CDR2 from the germline V gene are SQVTM and ANQGSEA. The CDR3 extends over 13 amino acids. CDR3 in amino acids: CSVVPEAGNTIYF. DNA of the CDR3: TGCAGCGTTGTGCCTGAGGCCGGAAACACCATATATTTT.

The V gene is TRBV21-1, the J gene TRBJ2-5. TRBV21-1 is deemed a pseudogene. This CDR3 has 14 residues. The CDR3 reads CASVQSGNQETQYF. CDR3 DNA sequence: TGTGCCAGCGTCCAATCGGGGAACCAAGAGACCCAGTACTTC.

This clonotype was seen a few times. The chain couples TRBV29-1 to TRBJ2-2; 8 nucleotides align to TRBD1. The junction had 8 bases not matched to a gene; V was cut back by 6 bases and J by 8 bases. CDR1 SQVTM and CDR2 ANQGSEA come from the germline V gene. CDR3 size: 13 residues. This CDR3 is CSVAGQGGGELFF. The CDR3 coding sequence is TGCAGCGTCGCCGGACAGGGAGGAGGGGAGCTGTTTTTT.

This clonotype has only one observation. V is TRBV7-9 and J is TRBJ1-2; D unclear. Trimming took off 7 bases at V and 8 bases at J, with 23 bases between the two ends. Germline V gives CDR1 SEHNR, CDR2 FQNEAQ (reference sequence). The CDR3 covers 15 residues. The CDR3 spells CASTPAGFSGGGYTF. The DNA for the CDR3 is TGTGCCAGCACCCCGGCGGGGTTCTCCGGAGGAGGCTACACCTTC.

This clonotype has more than one count but fewer than ten. This chain links TRBV4-3 with TRBJ2-3; D is perhaps TRBD2 (5 bases). V gave up 4 bases and J gave up 1 base, with 21 bases separating them. CDR1 and CDR2 from the germline V gene are LGHNA and YSLEER. This CDR3 spans 18 amino acids. Written as DNA, the CDR3 is TGCGCCAGCAGCCCATTCCTTATAACTAGGAAGGGCACAGATACGCAGTATTTT. This encodes CASSPFLITRKGTDTQYF.

This clonotype was observed a handful of times. The chain employs TRBV4-1 and TRBJ2-5, with D possibly called TRBD1 or TRBD2 (6 bases each). The CDR3 loop spans 14 amino acids. Germline CDR1 reads MGHRA; CDR2 reads YSYEKL. Trimming removed 3 bases from V and 5 bases from J, with 13 bases in between. In DNA form, the CDR3 reads TGCGCCAGCAGCCAGGGGTGGAGGGGGGAGACCCAGTACTTC. It translates to CASSQGWRGETQYF.

In regard to this clonotype: Being one base from a much bigger clone, this may be a read error. The chain uses TRBV7-9 and TRBJ2-7; a possible D gene is TRBD1 (6 bases). The CDR3 covers 14 residues. Germline V CDR1 and CDR2: SEHNR, FQNEAQ (reference sequence). In nucleotides, the CDR3 is TGTGACAGCAGCTTAGGGAACAGGGCCTACGAGCAGTACTTC. Translated, it gives CDSSLGNRAYEQYF.

This clonotype has just a few counts. The chain recombines TRBV2 with TRBJ1-2; D may be TRBD1 (6 bases). The length of the CDR3 is 15 residues. Germline assignment: CDR1 SNHLY and CDR2 FYNNEI. V gave up 6 bases and J gave up 3 bases, with 17 bases separating them. The CDR3 nucleotides are TGTGCCAGCAGCTTCGAAGAGGGGGGTGACTATGGCTACACCTTC. It is translated as CASSFEEGGDYGYTF.

V is TRBV12-5 and J is TRBJ1-5, with TRBD1 matching 9 bases. The germline CDR1 and CDR2 sequences are LGHNT and FRNRAP. V gave up 9 bases and J gave up 5 bases; unmatched junction bases: 11. This CDR3 is built from 15 residues. The CDR3 DNA reads TGTGCTAGCCAAGATGGGGGACAGGGTTATCAGCCCCAGCATTTT. As protein: CASQDGGQGYQPQHF. Looking up the rest from reference TRBV12-5 and TRBJ1-5 gives the full variable domain: DARVTQTPRHKVTEMGQEVTMRCQPILGHNTVFWYRQTMMQGLELLAYFRNRAPLDDSGMPKDRFSAEMPDATLATLKIQPSEPRDSAVYFCASQDGGQGYQPQHFGDGTRLSIL.

In nucleotides, the CDR3 is TGCGCCAGCAGTGGACAGGGGATAGAGTCTGAAGCTTTCTTT. Its protein is CASSGQGIESEAFF. The chain links TRBV5-1 to TRBJ1-1, with 9 positions matching TRBD1. CDR3 length: 14 amino acids. Germline V CDR1 and CDR2: SGHRS, YFSETQ. V lost 5 bases, J lost 6 bases, and 8 bases stayed unmatched.

This clonotype showed up many times. This chain connects TRBV7-2 to TRBJ2-3, with 9 bases aligning to TRBD1. This CDR3 has 15 amino acids. Germline loops: CDR1 SGHTA, CDR2 FQGNSA. The V and J ends lost 4 bases and 4 bases, in that order; junction bases with no gene match: 6. The CDR3: CASSSGTGSPDTQYF. The CDR3 DNA sequence: TGTGCCAGCAGCTCCGGGACAGGGTCCCCAGATACGCAGTATTTT.

The table lists this clonotype with a few counts. V is TRBV5-1 and J is TRBJ2-4; D might be TRBD2 (6 bases). V was clipped by 5 bases and J by 1 base, with 22 bases between them. Per the germline V gene, CDR1 is SGHRS and CDR2 is YFSETQ. CDR3 length: 18 residues. CDR3 bases: TGCGCCAGCAGTTTCCTACCCGGAGGGGAGCGGGCCAAAAACATTCAGTACTTC. It specifies CASSFLPGGERAKNIQYF.